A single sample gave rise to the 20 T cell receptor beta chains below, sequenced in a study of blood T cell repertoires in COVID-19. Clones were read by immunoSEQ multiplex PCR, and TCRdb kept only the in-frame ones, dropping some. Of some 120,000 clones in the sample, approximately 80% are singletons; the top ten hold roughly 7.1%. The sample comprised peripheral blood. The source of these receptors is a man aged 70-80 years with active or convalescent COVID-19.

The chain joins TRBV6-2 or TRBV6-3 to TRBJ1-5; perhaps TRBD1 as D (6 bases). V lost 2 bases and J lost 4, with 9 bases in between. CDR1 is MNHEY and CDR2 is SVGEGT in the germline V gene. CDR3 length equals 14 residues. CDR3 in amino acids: CASSYGTRNQPQHF. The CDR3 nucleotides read TGTGCCAGCAGTTACGGGACAAGGAATCAGCCCCAGCATTTT.

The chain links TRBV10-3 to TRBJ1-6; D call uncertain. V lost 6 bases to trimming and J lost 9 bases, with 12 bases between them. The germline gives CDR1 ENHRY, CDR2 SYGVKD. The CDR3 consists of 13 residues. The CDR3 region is CAIRPILGSPLHF. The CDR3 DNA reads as TGTGCCATCAGGCCAATCCTCGGTTCACCCCTCCACTTT.

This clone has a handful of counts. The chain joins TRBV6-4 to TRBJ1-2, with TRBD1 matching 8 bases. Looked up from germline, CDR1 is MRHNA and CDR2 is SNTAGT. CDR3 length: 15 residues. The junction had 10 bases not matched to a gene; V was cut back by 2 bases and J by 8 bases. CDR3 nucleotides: TGTGCCAGCAGTGACACCCAGGACAGGGTCGGAGGCTACACCTTC. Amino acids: CASSDTQDRVGGYTF.

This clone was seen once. The CDR3 loop reads CASSPGPGGELFF. CDR3 nucleotide sequence: TGTGCCAGCTCACCGGGGCCAGGAGGGGAGCTGTTTTTT. The chain joins TRBV18 to TRBJ2-2; D perhaps matches TRBD1 (5 bases). Between the trimmed V and J ends, which lost 3 bases and 8 bases, there was a span of 10 bases. CDR1 and CDR2 from the germline V gene are KGHSH and LQKENI. The CDR3 loop spans 13 amino acids.

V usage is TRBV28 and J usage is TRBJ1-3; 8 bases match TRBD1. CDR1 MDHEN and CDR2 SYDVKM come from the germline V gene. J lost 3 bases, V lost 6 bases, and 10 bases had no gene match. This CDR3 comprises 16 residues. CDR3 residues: CASSDTGGLSGNTIYF. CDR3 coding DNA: TGTGCCAGCAGCGATACAGGGGGATTGAGTGGAAACACCATATATTTT.

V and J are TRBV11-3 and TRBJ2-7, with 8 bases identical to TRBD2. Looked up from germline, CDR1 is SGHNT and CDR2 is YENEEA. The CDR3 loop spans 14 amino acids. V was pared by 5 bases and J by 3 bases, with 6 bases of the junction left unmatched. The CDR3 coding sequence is TGTGCCAGCAGCGGTAGCGGGAAGGTCTACGAGCAGTACTTC. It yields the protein CASSGSGKVYEQYF.

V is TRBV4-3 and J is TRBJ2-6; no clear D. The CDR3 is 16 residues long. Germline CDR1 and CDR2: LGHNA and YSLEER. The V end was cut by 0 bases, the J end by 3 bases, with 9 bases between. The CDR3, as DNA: TGCGCCAGCAGCCAAGAATTCCTAGGTGGGGCCAACGTCCTGACTTTC. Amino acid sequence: CASSQEFLGGANVLTF.

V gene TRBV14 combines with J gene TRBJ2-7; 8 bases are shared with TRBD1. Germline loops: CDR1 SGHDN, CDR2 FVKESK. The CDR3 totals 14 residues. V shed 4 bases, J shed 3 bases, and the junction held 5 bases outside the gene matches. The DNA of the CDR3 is TGTGCCAGCAGCCCCGGACAGGGTAACTACGAGCAGTACTTC. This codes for CASSPGQGNYEQYF.

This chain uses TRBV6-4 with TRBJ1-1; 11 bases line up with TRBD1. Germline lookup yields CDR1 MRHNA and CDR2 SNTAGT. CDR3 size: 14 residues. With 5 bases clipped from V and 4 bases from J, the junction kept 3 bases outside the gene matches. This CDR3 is CASSPGTGGTEAFF. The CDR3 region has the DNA TGTGCCAGCAGTCCCGGGACAGGGGGCACTGAAGCTTTCTTT.

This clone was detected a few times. The chain's CDR3 is CASSLTGWDGYTF. The DNA of the CDR3 is TGTGCCAGCAGCTTAACAGGGTGGGATGGCTACACCTTC. The V call is TRBV11-2, the J call TRBJ1-2, with D maybe TRBD1 (6 bases). Germline V gene data show CDR1 as SGHAT and CDR2 as FQNNGV. V lost 2 bases and J lost 6, with 10 bases in between. The CDR3 is 13 residues long.

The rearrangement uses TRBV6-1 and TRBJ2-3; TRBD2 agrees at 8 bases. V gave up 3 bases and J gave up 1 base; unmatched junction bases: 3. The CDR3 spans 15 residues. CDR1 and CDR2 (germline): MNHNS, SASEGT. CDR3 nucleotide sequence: TGTGCCAGCAGTGACAGGCGGGGGGGCACAGATACGCAGTATTTT. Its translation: CASSDRRGGTDTQYF.

CDR3 coding DNA: TGTGCCAGCAGCTCACGGACTAGCGGCACCGGGGAGCTGTTTTTT. It specifies CASSSRTSGTGELFF. V and J are TRBV11-2 and TRBJ2-2; 10 bases map to TRBD2. CDR1 and CDR2 from the germline V gene are SGHAT and FQNNGV. The CDR3 contains 15 residues. The V gene end was trimmed by 4 bases and the J gene end by 4 bases; junction bases not matched to a gene: 3.

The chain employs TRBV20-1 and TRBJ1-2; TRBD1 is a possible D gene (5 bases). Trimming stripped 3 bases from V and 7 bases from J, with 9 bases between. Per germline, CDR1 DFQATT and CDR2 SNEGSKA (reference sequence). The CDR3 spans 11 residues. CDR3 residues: CSARTVLGYTF. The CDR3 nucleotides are TGCAGTGCTAGGACAGTCCTTGGCTACACCTTC.

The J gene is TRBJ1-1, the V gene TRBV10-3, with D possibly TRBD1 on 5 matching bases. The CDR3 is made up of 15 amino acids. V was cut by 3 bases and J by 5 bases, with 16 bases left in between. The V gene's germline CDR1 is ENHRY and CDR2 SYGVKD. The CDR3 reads CAISDLGITGTEAFF. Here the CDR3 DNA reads TGTGCCATCAGTGACCTGGGGATCACAGGAACTGAAGCTTTCTTT.

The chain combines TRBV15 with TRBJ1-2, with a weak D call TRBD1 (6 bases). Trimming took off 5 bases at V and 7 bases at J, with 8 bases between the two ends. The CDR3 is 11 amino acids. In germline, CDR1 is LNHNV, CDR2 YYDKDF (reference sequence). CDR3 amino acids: CATSDRIGYTF. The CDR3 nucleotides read TGTGCCACCAGCGACAGGATTGGCTACACCTTC.

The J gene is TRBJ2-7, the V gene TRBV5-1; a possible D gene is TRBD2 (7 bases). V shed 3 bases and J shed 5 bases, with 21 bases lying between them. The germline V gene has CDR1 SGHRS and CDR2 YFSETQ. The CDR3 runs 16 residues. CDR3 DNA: TGCGCCAGCAGCTACGAAGGGGGGGCTAGGGCCCACGAGCAGTACTTC. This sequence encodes CASSYEGGARAHEQYF.

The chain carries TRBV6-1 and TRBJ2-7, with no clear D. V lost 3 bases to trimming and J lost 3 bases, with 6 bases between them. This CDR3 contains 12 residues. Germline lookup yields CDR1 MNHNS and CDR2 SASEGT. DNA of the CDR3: TGTGCCAGCAGTGAGTCCTTCTACGAGCAGTACTTC. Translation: CASSESFYEQYF.

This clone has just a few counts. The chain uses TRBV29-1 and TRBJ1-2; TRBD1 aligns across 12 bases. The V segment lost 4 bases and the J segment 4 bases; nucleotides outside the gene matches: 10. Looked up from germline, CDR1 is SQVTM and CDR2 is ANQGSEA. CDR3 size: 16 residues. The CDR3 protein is CSVVPGQGASVYGYTF. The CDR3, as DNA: TGCAGCGTTGTACCGGGACAGGGGGCAAGTGTCTATGGCTACACCTTC. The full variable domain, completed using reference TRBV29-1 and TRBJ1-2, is SAVISQKPSRDICQRGTSLTIQCQVDSQVTMMFWYRQQPGQSLTLIATANQGSEATYESGFVIDKFPISRPNLTFSTLTVSNMSPEDSSIYLCSVVPGQGASVYGYTFGSGTRLTVV.

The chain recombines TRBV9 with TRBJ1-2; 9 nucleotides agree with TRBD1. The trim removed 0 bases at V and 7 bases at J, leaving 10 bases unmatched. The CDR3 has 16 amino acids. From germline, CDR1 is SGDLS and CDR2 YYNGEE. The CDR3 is CASSVAPRGQGSGYTF. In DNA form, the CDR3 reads TGTGCCAGCAGCGTAGCCCCCAGGGGACAGGGCAGTGGCTACACCTTC.

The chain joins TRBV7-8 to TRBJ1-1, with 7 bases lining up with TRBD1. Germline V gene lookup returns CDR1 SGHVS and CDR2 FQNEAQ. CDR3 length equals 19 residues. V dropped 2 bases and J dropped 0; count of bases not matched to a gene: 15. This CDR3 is CASSLMASGPTGMNTEAFF. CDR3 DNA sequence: TGTGCCAGCAGCTTAATGGCGTCGGGGCCGACAGGGATGAACACTGAAGCTTTCTTT.